This section outlines one TCR beta chain sequence together with its context. Its antigen is still unknown. The data were obtained in a study of Graves' ophthalmopathy and Graves' hyperthyroidism. Study findings and constraints: In separating ophthalmopathy from stable hyperthyroidism, a 13-signature model achieved 87.88% sensitivity and 81.08% specificity.

Diagnosis was based on clinical symptoms, serum thyroxine, TRAb, thyroid ultrasound and orbital computed tomography. The authors used Ficoll-Paque density gradient centrifugation to separate PBMCs. The input was more than 8 ml of fresh peripheral blood. CDR3 length: 13 amino acids. Between the trimmed V and J ends, which lost 7 bases and 7 bases, there was a span of 16 bases. CDR1 SQVTM and CDR2 ANQGSEA come from the germline V gene. Amplification of the TCR beta CDR3 regions used RNA transcripts (as template). The library came from an HTBI-primed first-round RT-PCR and a second-round multiplex PCR. Each CDR3 protein gets one entry after TCRdb re-called the multiplex PCR reads with MiXCR. The profile shows roughly 700,000 distinct CDR3 sequences, roughly 41% of them singletons.

Sequencing used peripheral blood. The chain combines TRBV29-1 with TRBJ2-2; D not resolved. The receptor was isolated from an adult man with Graves' ophthalmopathy. In nucleotides, the CDR3 is TGCAGCGCCGAGGCCCCCTCCGGCGGGGAGCTGTTTTTT. It is translated as CSAEAPSGGELFF.